Only one count was recorded for the clone carrying this T cell receptor (beta chain). This specimen belongs to a study of blood T cell repertoires in COVID-19. Study at large: Donors in the United States, Italy and Spain gave samples during acute or convalescent COVID-19. In each case, the material was cDNA or gDNA derived from T cells, B-cell-depleted T cells, or PBMCs.

As originally analysed: Using reference gene primer amplification, nucleated cell counts were estimated. The method was immunoSEQ multiplex PCR; TCRdb's version includes in-frame clones alone and lacks a portion of them. For V, J and clone size, that table is used; D and trimming come from the DNA. The repertoire holds around 100,000 clones, around 84% seen once, with around a quarter in the top ten. The CDR3 contains 15 residues. Per the germline V gene, CDR1 is SEHNR and CDR2 is FQNEAQ (reference sequence). Unmatched junction bases numbered 4, after V lost 6 bases and J lost 6 bases. V usage is TRBV7-9 and J usage is TRBJ2-2, with 13 bases identical to TRBD2. Sequencing was performed on peripheral blood. This sequence originates from a man aged 55-75 years with acute or convalescent COVID-19. The CDR3 bases are TGTGCCAGCAGGGGACTAGCGGGAATCTCCGGGGAGCTGTTTTTT. Translating it yields CASRGLAGISGELFF. Variable domain in full (rest from reference TRBV7-9 and TRBJ2-2): DTGVSQNPRHKITKRGQNVTFRCDPISEHNRLYWYRQTLGQGPEFLTYFQNEAQLEKSRLLSDRFSAERPKGSFSTLEIQRTEQGDSAMYLCASRGLAGISGELFFGEGSRLTVL.